The 17 T cell receptor beta chains in this list originate from one sample, sequenced in a study of blood T cell repertoires in COVID-19. Assay used: immunoSEQ multiplex PCR; TCRdb lists only in-frame clones, some missing. Among 75,000 to 80,000 clones listed, approximately 88% were seen once. Sample: peripheral blood. These receptors were collected from a human donor in a cohort sampled during active COVID-19.

The CDR3 region is CASSIGTGGNTEAFF. CDR3 in DNA: TGTGCCAGTAGTATTGGGACAGGGGGGAACACTGAAGCTTTCTTT. The chain combines TRBV19 with TRBJ1-1; TRBD1 agrees at 11 bases. The germline gives CDR1 LNHDA, CDR2 SQIVND (reference sequence). The CDR3 sequence is 15 residues long. With V trimmed by 3 bases and J by 1 base, 1 base remained unmatched.

The genes are TRBV24-1 and TRBJ1-3; a weak D match, TRBD1 (6 bases). CDR1 and CDR2 from the germline V gene are KGHDR and SFDVKD. With 2 bases removed from V and 14 bases from J, the gap between germline ends came to 15 bases. The CDR3 consists of 13 residues. CDR3 residues: CATSDSSQGTLYF. CDR3 coding DNA: TGTGCCACCAGTGATTCGTCACAGGGAACCTTATATTTT.

With respect to this clone: This sample also contains other DNA sequences that code for the same CDR3. The CDR3 DNA follows: TGTGCCAGCAGCTTAACTAGGGACTACGAGCAGTACTTC. This encodes CASSLTRDYEQYF. The chain is built from TRBV11-2 and TRBJ2-7; D may be TRBD2 (5 bases). Looked up from germline, CDR1 is SGHAT and CDR2 is FQNNGV. The V gene lost 2 bases and the J gene lost 3 bases, with 8 bases spanning the gap. CDR3 length: 13 residues.

This clone has only one observation. The chain uses TRBV5-3 and TRBJ1-5, with D uncertain. TRBV5-3 is an ORF for which the function is uncertain. There are 19 residues in the CDR3. Trimming shortened V by 3 bases and J by 0 bases, and 22 bases separated the two germline ends. DNA for the CDR3: TGTGCCAGAAGCTCAGGACTGGGATTCACTAGCGGTAGCAATCAGCCCCAGCATTTT. Its translation is CARSSGLGFTSGSNQPQHF.

The gene calls are TRBV7-3 and TRBJ2-5; 9 positions agree with TRBD2. CDR1 SGHTA and CDR2 FQGTGA come from the germline V gene. Unmatched junction bases numbered 11, after V lost 8 bases and J lost 4 bases. CDR3 size: 15 residues. The CDR3, as DNA: TGTGCCAGCGAATCGCGGGAGGGTTTGGGAGAGACCCAGTACTTC. It is translated as CASESREGLGETQYF.

This clone was observed a few times. Other DNA sequences from this sample encode an identical CDR3 as well. The rearrangement joins TRBV2 to TRBJ2-3, with a possible D match to TRBD1 (6 bases). Per the germline V gene, CDR1 is SNHLY and CDR2 is FYNNEI. The CDR3 totals 15 residues. V lost 2 bases, J lost 1 base, and 10 bases lay in between. The CDR3 nucleotides are TGTGCCAGCAGTGAACTGGCAGGGGGCACAGATACGCAGTATTTT. This codes for CASSELAGGTDTQYF.

The J gene is TRBJ1-2, the V gene TRBV27; D is unclear. Trimming took off 6 bases at V and 4 bases at J, with 15 bases between the two ends. This CDR3 spans 14 amino acids. The germline gives CDR1 MNHEY, CDR2 SMNVEV (reference sequence). The CDR3 coding sequence is TGTGCCAGCAGGCCCGTAGAGGGCCCCTATGGCTACACCTTC. Translating gives CASRPVEGPYGYTF.

The chain recombines TRBV3-1 (or the pseudogene TRBV3-2) with TRBJ2-3, with TRBD2 as a possible D gene (7 bases). This CDR3 has 14 amino acids. The germline V gene encodes CDR1 LGHDT and CDR2 YNNKEL (reference sequence). The V end was cut by 3 bases, the J end by 5 bases, with 12 bases between. CDR3 loop: CASSQGGHGDTQYF. The DNA of the CDR3 is TGTGCCAGCAGCCAGGGGGGGCATGGAGATACGCAGTATTTT.

This clone was seen once. The DNA of the CDR3 is TGCGCCAGCAGCTCCGGACAGGGAATTGTTTACGAGCAGTACTTC. This codes for CASSSGQGIVYEQYF. The V call is TRBV5-1, the J call TRBJ2-7, with 8 bases fitting TRBD1. Per germline, CDR1 SGHRS and CDR2 YFSETQ. Germline trimming cut 3 bases from V and 4 bases from J; bases unmatched to any gene: 9. The CDR3 contains 15 residues.

This sequence joins TRBV2 and TRBJ2-5; D call uncertain. Germline CDR1 SNHLY, CDR2 FYNNEI. Deletions cut 3 bases from V and 3 bases from J, with 8 bases between. This CDR3 contains 13 residues. The CDR3 nucleotides are TGTGCCAGCAGTGAGTTGGCAGAAGAGACCCAGTACTTC. Its protein is CASSELAEETQYF.

This chain connects TRBV6-5 to TRBJ1-2; D is perhaps TRBD1 (6 bases). V shed 8 bases and J shed 4 bases, with 17 bases lying between them. CDR1 MNHEY and CDR2 SVGAGI come from the germline V gene. The CDR3 length is 14 residues. The CDR3 reads CASGRQASVYGYTF. Written as DNA, the CDR3 is TGTGCCAGCGGTCGACAGGCCTCCGTCTATGGCTACACCTTC.

In its sample, this clone was seen a few times. This chain uses TRBV6-2 or TRBV6-3 with TRBJ2-7; tentatively, D is TRBD1 (5 bases). CDR1 and CDR2 from the germline V gene are MNHEY and SVGEGT. V lost 6 bases and J 0 bases, leaving 9 bases between the germline ends. This CDR3 has 13 residues. In nucleotides, the CDR3 is TGTGCCAGCAGCCAAGACAGCTCCTACGAGCAGTACTTC. Translating it yields CASSQDSSYEQYF.

The chain employs TRBV6-5 and TRBJ2-1, with TRBD2 matching 13 bases. The trim removed 6 bases at V and 8 bases at J, leaving 7 bases unmatched. The CDR3 has 15 amino acids. Germline V gene sequence: CDR1 MNHEY, CDR2 SVGAGI. CDR3 region: CASRGTSGRADEQFF. CDR3 nucleotides: TGTGCCAGCAGGGGAACTAGCGGGAGGGCTGATGAGCAGTTCTTC.

This rearrangement joins TRBV12-3 or TRBV12-4 to TRBJ2-5, with TRBD2 as a possible D gene (5 bases). V was pared by 3 bases and J by 5 bases, with 10 bases between. This CDR3 is built from 13 residues. CDR3 region: CASSFDRGETQYF. Here the CDR3 DNA reads TGTGCCAGCAGTTTTGATAGAGGGGAGACCCAGTACTTC.

The genes are TRBV28 and TRBJ1-1, with D perhaps TRBD1 (5 bases). The CDR3 has 14 amino acids. The germline V gene has CDR1 MDHEN and CDR2 SYDVKM. V was pared by 6 bases and J by 4 bases, with 15 bases between. This CDR3 is CASSVRVVGTEAFF. CDR3 DNA sequence: TGTGCCAGCAGCGTCAGGGTTGTTGGCACTGAAGCTTTCTTT.

The chain uses TRBV9 and TRBJ2-2, with 7 bases identical to TRBD2. The ends lost 4 bases at V and 2 bases at J; junction bases unmatched: 8. Germline CDR1 and CDR2: SGDLS and YYNGEE. CDR3 length: 16 residues. The CDR3 sequence: CASSPKGGINTGELFF. Here the CDR3 DNA reads TGTGCCAGCAGCCCCAAGGGAGGGATTAACACCGGGGAGCTGTTTTTT.

The rearrangement joins TRBV14 to TRBJ2-3, with no clear D. V lost 4 bases and J lost 1, with 9 bases in between. The CDR3 contains 14 residues. Germline CDR1 SGHDN, CDR2 FVKESK. CDR3 bases: TGTGCCAGCAGCCCCGACATAGGCACAGATACGCAGTATTTT. Protein sequence: CASSPDIGTDTQYF.